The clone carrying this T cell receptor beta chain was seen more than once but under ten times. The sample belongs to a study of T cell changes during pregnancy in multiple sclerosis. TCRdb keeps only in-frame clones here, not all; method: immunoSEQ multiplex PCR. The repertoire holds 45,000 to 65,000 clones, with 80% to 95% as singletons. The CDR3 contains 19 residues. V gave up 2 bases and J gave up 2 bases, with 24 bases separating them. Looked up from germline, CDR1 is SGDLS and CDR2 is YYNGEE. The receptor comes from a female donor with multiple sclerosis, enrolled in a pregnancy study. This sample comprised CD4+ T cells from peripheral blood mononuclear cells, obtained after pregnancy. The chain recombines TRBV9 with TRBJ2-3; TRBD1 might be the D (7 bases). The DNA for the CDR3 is TGTGCCAGCAGCGTCGCCCCGGGGGTACAGGGGCCTCACACAGATACGCAGTATTTT. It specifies CASSVAPGVQGPHTDTQYF.